This T cell receptor (beta chain) was identified during a study of T-cell memory formation after mild COVID-19. Looking at the study overall: The study found TCR clusters largely donor specific. Overall study findings and caveats: Clones that contracted from day 15 to 85 had balanced CD4/CD8; later expanders were CD4+ biased.

This clonotype was found a few times. Its target is not known. V was pared by 2 bases and J by 8 bases, with 15 bases of the junction left unmatched. CDR1 MNHEY and CDR2 SMNVEV come from the germline V gene (reference sequence). The CDR3 extends over 18 amino acids. The authors produced TCR alpha and TCR beta cDNA libraries with sample barcodes and UMIs by 5'RACE using constant-segment primers. TCRdb re-derived calls from the 5' RACE reads in MiXCR, one entry per CDR3 protein. Of roughly 320,000 distinct CDR3 sequences listed, 25% to 30% are singletons. Sequencing input: PBMCs or a T cell subset sorted from them (not recorded which). The gene calls are TRBV27 and TRBJ2-1, with 10 nucleotides matching TRBD2. The TCR sequence derives from an adult woman who had mild COVID-19 (a few samples of this study predate the infection). Cell type and time point are not known. This CDR3 reads CASSLPPGASGSVHEQFF. The CDR3 DNA is TGTGCCAGCAGTTTACCACCCGGAGCTAGCGGGAGTGTACATGAGCAGTTCTTC.